A selection of T cell receptor beta chains follows, all from one sample in a study of blood T cell repertoires in COVID-19. The table came from immunoSEQ multiplex PCR; TCRdb's copy has only in-frame clones and leaves some out. Here the sample spans hundreds of thousands of clones, 85% to 90% being singletons. Sequencing was done on a sample of PBMCs or T cells enriched from blood (not recorded which). Receptors were obtained from a woman aged 55-70 years in a cohort exposed to, infected with or recovered from COVID-19 (not recorded which). Both conserved end residues are part of each CDR3. D genes are given only for firm matches. A clone size is listed for some rows: how often the clone was seen (once, few, many), or a class if it is expanded.

cdr3_length | j_call | v_call | clone_size | d_call | cdr3_aa | cdr3_nt
15 | TRBJ2-1 | TRBV7-3 | many | TRBD1 | CASSTGQGHYNEQFF | TGTGCCAGCAGCACCGGACAGGGGCATTACAATGAGCAGTTCTTC
17 | TRBJ2-1 | TRBV7-6 | . | TRBD2 | CASSPSGLAGAFNEQFF | TGTGCCAGCAGTCCTTCTGGGCTGGCGGGAGCATTCAATGAGCAGTTCTTC
14 | TRBJ1-6 | TRBV5-8 | . | TRBD1 | CASSKDRGDSPLHF | TGTGCCAGCAGCAAGGACAGGGGAGATTCACCCCTCCACTTT
16 | TRBJ1-4 | TRBV28 | many | . | CASSFAGVWIGEKLFF | TGTGCCAGCAGTTTTGCAGGGGTCTGGATTGGGGAAAAACTGTTTTTT
16 | TRBJ1-4 | TRBV3-1/TRBV3-2 | once | . | CASSQDPGRANEKLFF | TGTGCCAGCAGCCAAGACCCCGGCAGGGCCAATGAAAAACTGTTTTTT
12 | TRBJ2-1 | TRBV11-2 | . | TRBD2 | CASRTSAHEQFF | TGTGCCAGCAGGACTAGCGCCCATGAGCAGTTCTTC
15 | TRBJ2-2 | TRBV2 | . | . | CASSARGLGTGELFF | TGTGCCAGCAGCGCTAGGGGCCTCGGCACCGGGGAGCTGTTTTTT
14 | TRBJ2-7 | TRBV29-1 | . | TRBD1 | CSITWDRAPYEQYF | TGCAGCATAACATGGGACAGGGCCCCCTACGAGCAGTACTTC
16 | TRBJ2-7 | TRBV3-1/TRBV3-2 | . | TRBD1 | CASSEPRDRDYYEQYF | TGTGCCAGCAGCGAACCCCGGGACAGGGACTACTACGAGCAGTACTTC
14 | TRBJ2-1 | TRBV5-8 | . | . | CATRTTGEVSEQFF | TGTGCCACCAGGACTACAGGGGAAGTGAGTGAGCAGTTCTTC
15 | TRBJ2-2 | TRBV5-1 | . | TRBD1 | CASSLRTGGIGELFF | TGCGCCAGCAGCTTGAGGACAGGGGGCATCGGGGAGCTGTTTTTT
16 | TRBJ2-7 | TRBV27 | . | TRBD2 | CASSSGSGRARHEQYF | TGTGCCAGCAGTTCCGGTAGCGGGAGGGCCAGGCACGAGCAGTACTTC
15 | TRBJ2-1 | TRBV18 | . | TRBD2 | CASSPPGTRYNEQFF | TGTGCCAGCTCACCACCGGGGACTAGATACAATGAGCAGTTCTTC
17 | TRBJ1-4 | TRBV5-1 | many | . | CASSQTPQGLRNEKLFF | TGCGCCAGCAGCCAGACGCCACAGGGCCTCCGTAATGAAAAACTGTTTTTT
13 | TRBJ2-1 | TRBV19 | . | TRBD2 | CASSSGGITTGFF | TGTGCCAGTAGCTCGGGGGGGATTACTACAGGGTTCTTC